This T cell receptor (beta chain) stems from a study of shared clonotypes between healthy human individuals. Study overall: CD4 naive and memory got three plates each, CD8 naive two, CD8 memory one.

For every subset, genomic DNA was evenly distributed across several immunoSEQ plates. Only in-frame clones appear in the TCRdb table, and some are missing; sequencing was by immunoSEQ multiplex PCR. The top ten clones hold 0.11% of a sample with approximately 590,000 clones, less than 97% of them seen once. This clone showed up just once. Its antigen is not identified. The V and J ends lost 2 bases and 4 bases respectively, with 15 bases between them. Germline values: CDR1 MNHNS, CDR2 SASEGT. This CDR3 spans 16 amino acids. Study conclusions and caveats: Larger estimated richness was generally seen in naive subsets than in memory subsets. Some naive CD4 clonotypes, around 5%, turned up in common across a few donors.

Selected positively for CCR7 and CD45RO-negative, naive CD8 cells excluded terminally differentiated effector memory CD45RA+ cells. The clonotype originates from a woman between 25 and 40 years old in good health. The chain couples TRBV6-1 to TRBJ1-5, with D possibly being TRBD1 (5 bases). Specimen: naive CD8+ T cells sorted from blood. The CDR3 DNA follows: TGTGCCAGCAGTGAATATATCAGGGCGCGGAATCAGCCCCAGCATTTT. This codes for CASSEYIRARNQPQHF.